One T cell receptor (beta chain) is described in this entry. What it recognizes is unknown. The sample comes from a study of human T cells and chemical hapten exposure. About the study: Patches that contained 0.01% DPC were applied to the upper back and read at 6 days. Study-level points and caveats: Expanded TCR sets contained significantly more large CDR3 similarity clusters than controls.

Trimming removed 6 bases at V and 4 bases at J, with 12 bases between. Germline V gives CDR1 LGHNA, CDR2 YSLEER. This CDR3 is 14 amino acids long. The library gave individual cDNA molecules unique molecular identifiers. From the RACE reads, TCRdb called clonotypes with MiXCR, one entry per CDR3 protein. This sample carries roughly 110,000 distinct CDR3 sequences, 10% to 15% of them seen once, and the ten largest clones take about 1.6%. Documented time point: pre-sensitization, week 0. Documented treatment: therapeutic diphenylcyclopropenone sensitization with weekly scalp DPC. The TCR comes from a woman aged 45-59 years with alopecia areata. Some clones in this sample may be carry-over from other donors' samples. The chain links TRBV4-3 to TRBJ2-2, with D possibly TRBD1 on 6 matching bases. The material was whole blood, obtained in connection with sensitization to the hapten diphenylcyclopropenone (DPC). The CDR3, as DNA: TGCGCCAGCAGGGCAGACAGGTTCACCGGGGAGCTGTTTTTT. Amino acid sequence: CASRADRFTGELFF.